This entry lists 8 T cell receptor beta chains sequenced from one sample in a study of cytomegalovirus exposure and HLA in healthy donors. 60 Vbeta and 13 Jbeta primers were used in PCR. Only in-frame clones appear in the TCRdb table, and some are missing; sequencing was by immunoSEQ multiplex PCR. The table shows some 140,000 clones, with roughly 73% occurring only once. Sequenced input: PBMCs. The receptors originated from a middle-aged woman in good health and CMV-seronegative.

The chain couples TRBV2 to TRBJ2-5; TRBD2 matches 12 bases. Germline V lookup: CDR1 SNHLY, CDR2 FYNNEI. This CDR3 is built from 16 residues. V was pared by 5 bases and J by 4 bases, with 8 bases of the junction left unmatched. The chain's CDR3 is CASSRTPTSGGETQYF. Written as DNA, the CDR3 is TGTGCCAGCAGTCGTACCCCGACTAGCGGGGGAGAGACCCAGTACTTC. The complete variable domain, with remaining parts taken from reference TRBV2 and TRBJ2-5, reads EPEVTQTPSHQVTQMGQEVILRCVPISNHLYFYWYRQILGQKVEFLVSFYNNEISEKSEIFDDQFSVERPDGSNFTLKIRSTKLEDSAMYFCASSRTPTSGGETQYFGPGTRLLVL.

This rearrangement joins TRBV6-1 to TRBJ1-1; TRBD1 might be the D (6 bases). CDR1 is MNHNS and CDR2 is SASEGT in the germline V gene. V lost 7 bases and J 8 bases, leaving 17 bases between the germline ends. CDR3 length equals 13 residues. The CDR3 region has the DNA TGTGCCAGCATCGTTTCGACAGGAGGCGAAGCTTTCTTT. This sequence encodes CASIVSTGGEAFF.

This clone turned up a few times. The V call is TRBV7-9, the J call TRBJ1-1; D gene ambiguous. The V gene lost 2 bases and the J gene lost 1 base, with 14 bases spanning the gap. The CDR3 runs to 16 residues. CDR1 SEHNR and CDR2 FQNEAQ come from the germline V gene (reference sequence). CDR3 sequence: CASSLRGPQRNTEAFF. Written as DNA, the CDR3 is TGTGCCAGCAGCTTAAGAGGGCCACAAAGGAACACTGAAGCTTTCTTT.

This rearrangement joins TRBV7-6 to TRBJ2-7, with D unclear. Trimming pared 4 bases from V and 8 bases from J, leaving 18 bases between. Germline V lookup: CDR1 SGHVS, CDR2 FNYEAQ. The CDR3 extends over 14 amino acids. The chain's CDR3 is CASSSPVMYRQQYV. The CDR3 DNA follows: TGTGCCAGCAGCTCCCCCGTCATGTACAGACAGCAGTACGTC.

The genes are TRBV14 and TRBJ1-6, with 7 bases lining up with TRBD1. This CDR3 contains 16 residues. Germline V gene lookup returns CDR1 SGHDN and CDR2 FVKESK. V was clipped by 2 bases and J by 7 bases; unmatched bases: 8. The CDR3 is CASSQSRGTENSPLHF. In nucleotides, the CDR3 is TGTGCCAGCAGCCAATCCAGGGGGACAGAGAATTCACCCCTCCACTTT.

The sample holds a few counts of this clone. CDR3 nucleotides: TGTGCCAGCAGCTCGTCGTTTACAGGGACGCAAGCTTTCTTT. It yields the protein CASSSSFTGTQAFF. This chain uses TRBV7-9 with TRBJ1-1; TRBD1 might be the D (6 bases). There are 14 residues in the CDR3. V was cut by 4 bases and J by 9 bases, with 18 bases left in between. Germline V gene sequence: CDR1 SEHNR, CDR2 FQNEAQ (reference sequence).

The rearrangement links TRBV10-3 to TRBJ2-3; 9 nucleotides align to TRBD2. V shed 3 bases and J 2 bases; nucleotides not matched to a gene: 3. Germline assignment: CDR1 ENHRY and CDR2 SYGVKD. This CDR3 has 15 amino acids. In DNA, the CDR3 is TGTGCCATCAGTGATGTAGCGGGGGCCACAGATACGCAGTATTTT. It specifies CAISDVAGATDTQYF.

V and J are TRBV6-1 and TRBJ2-1; D is unclear. Trimming took off 0 bases at V and 7 bases at J, with 13 bases between the two ends. Germline CDR1 reads MNHNS; CDR2 reads SASEGT. The CDR3 is made up of 15 amino acids. Written as DNA, the CDR3 is TGTGCCAGCAGTGAAGCAGATCGGGTGGCTAATGAGCAGTTCTTC. This encodes CASSEADRVANEQFF.